The T cell receptor beta chain under discussion was sequenced for a study of metastatic and nonmetastatic thyroid tumors (dated by TCRdb to 2020 to 2022). Background on the whole study: Repertoires were compared across peripheral blood and tumor or nodule tissue samples from malignant and benign thyroid patients. Here is what the overall study found, with its caveats: In both blood and tumor samples, TCR beta diversity was reported to be significantly higher in malignant tumors than in benign nodules.

On this clone: The antigen it recognizes is unknown. One end of the junction varies from germline; a read error may be responsible.

No treatment had been received by any patient before thyroid surgery. Patient clinical samples collected from the early 2010s to the late 2010s were retrospectively analysed using T-cell receptor beta sequencing. Library preparation used PCR. For sequencing, an Illumina HiSeq 4000 was employed. High-throughput sequencing was used to profile the TCR beta-chain CDR3 region of each patient. In the authors' own workflow: The researchers built a classifier to tell apart papillary thyroid cancer patients with distant metastasis, based on CDR3 differences among clinicopathological groups. Repertoire diversity was assessed with the Shannon index, and tumor-blood repertoire similarity with the Morisita-Horn index. TCRdb applied fastp at Q25 and MiXCR to the public reads, then kept only in-frame beta chains. The V and J calls follow TCRdb's processing rather than the paper's. The sample table records under 20,000 clones; 29% of these occur just once. Of the sample, 13% falls within the top ten clones.

The receptor's source is a female donor with papillary thyroid cancer or a benign thyroid nodule (not recorded which). Some clones in this sample may be carry-over from other donors' samples. The sample taken for sequencing was tumor tissue.

In nucleotides, the sequence is TGCGCCAGCATCCCTACCCCGGGGACCGGGCAAGAGACCCAGTGCTTC. This encodes CASIPTPGTGQETQCF. Here the chain combines TRBV5-1 and TRBJ2-5, with the D call tentatively TRBD1 or TRBD2, each fitting 5 bases. The CDR3 runs 16 amino acids, cysteine and phenylalanine included. The CDR3 DNA has 48 bases and is translated from base 1. From a lookup of the germline V gene, CDR1 and CDR2 are SGHRS and YFSETQ.